Below, one T cell receptor beta chain is given with its context. What it binds is not known. The identical CDR3 is also encoded by other nucleotide sequences in the sample. Germline-derived CDR1 and CDR2 are ENHRY and SYGVKD. This CDR3 has 11 residues. V was pared by 0 bases and J by 5 bases, with 1 base between. Treatment in this sample: oral pan-JAK inhibitor, 5-10 mg twice daily. This record comes from a study of CD8+ T cells in alopecia areata. Study summary: Percent of scalp involved defined treated patients' severity scores. General observations from the study: Given one nonresponder, whether baseline CD8+ expansion relates to response remains uncertain. Possibly because of HLA-related factors, TCR sharing was less clear across patients than in mice. Scalp lesions, especially in alopecia totalis/universalis, had higher clonality than normal scalp.

Extraction and reverse transcription of RNA yielded cDNA as the sequencing template. The repertoire was sequenced with immunoSEQ multiplex PCR; TCRdb's copy has only in-frame clones and lacks some. This table has 200,000 to 250,000 clones, over 40% appearing once. This TCR derives from a human donor with alopecia areata. The chain joins TRBV10-3 to TRBJ2-5, with unresolved D. The sequenced sample was CD4+ T cells sorted from blood, obtained around week 37, from a patient treated with tofacitinib. DNA for the CDR3: TGTGCCATCAGTGAGTCGGAGACCCAGTACTTC. Translating it yields CAISESETQYF.